This T cell receptor (beta chain) was sequenced in a study of T cell responses to AZD1222 COVID-19 vaccine. This CDR3 comprises 13 residues. Trimming removed 0 bases at V and 7 bases at J, with 6 bases between. Per the germline V gene, CDR1 is SGHNT and CDR2 is YENEEA. Method: immunoSEQ multiplex PCR; TCRdb's copy keeps in-frame clones and lacks some. This sample has 150,000 to 200,000 clones, with around 90% found just once. The chain combines TRBV11-3 with TRBJ2-2; D gene ambiguous. This receptor was taken from an adult who received the AZD1222 COVID-19 vaccine. The sequences come from peripheral blood, collected 28 days after the second AZD1222 dose. In nucleotides, the CDR3 is TGTGCCAGCAGCTTAGATCATGACGGGGAGCTGTTTTTT. Translation gives CASSLDHDGELFF.